This note documents a single TCR beta chain sequence. Other DNA sequences from this sample encode an identical CDR3 as well. This CDR3 comprises 14 residues. Germline lookup yields CDR1 LNHDA and CDR2 SQIVND (reference sequence). The V end lost 1 base, the J end lost 4 bases, and 11 bases lay between the germline ends. Only CD45RO-negative cells positively selected for CCR7 counted as naive CD8 cells, so terminally differentiated effector memory CD45RA+ cells were excluded. The data derive from a study of shared clonotypes between healthy human individuals. Measured with immunoSEQ multiplex PCR; TCRdb has only the in-frame clones, and not every one. The data hold hundreds of thousands of clones, with 90% to 95% observed a single time.

The specimen sequenced was naive CD8+ T cells sorted from blood. V and J are TRBV19 and TRBJ2-7; D gene uncertain. This receptor was taken from a woman aged 25 to 39 in good health. The CDR3 DNA follows: TGTGCCAGTAGTATAGGGGCAGGTGTTTACGAGCAGTACTTC. As protein: CASSIGAGVYEQYF. The complete variable domain, with remaining parts taken from reference TRBV19 and TRBJ2-7, reads DGGITQSPKYLFRKEGQNVTLSCEQNLNHDAMYWYRQDPGQGLRLIYYSQIVNDFQKGDIAEGYSVSREKKESFPLTVTSAQKNPTAFYLCASSIGAGVYEQYFGPGTRLTVT.